Listed below are T cell receptor beta chains from one sample, sequenced in a study of OX40 agonist ivuxolimab in advanced cancers. Repertoires were generated with immunoSEQ multiplex PCR, while TCRdb's copy carries only in-frame clones and drops some. In the table there are 50,000 or so clones, approximately 90% of which are singletons. The material sequenced was CD4+ or CD8+ T cells sorted from blood, taken in a trial of the OX40 agonist ivuxolimab. These receptor sequences come from an adult with an advanced solid tumor such as melanoma, head and neck, liver or kidney cancer. Each CDR3 is given with its conserved first and last residue. Fields, in order: clone size, V gene, J gene, CDR3 protein. Expanded clones are given a class, and other clones once, few, many or no size at all.

>-|TRBV6-4|TRBJ1-5
CASSDSYHGIGNQPQHF
>once|TRBV13|TRBJ1-1
CASSPTQGAPEAFF
>-|TRBV11-2|TRBJ1-1
CASSPGGQVGAFF
>-|TRBV13|TRBJ2-7
CASSLQGREGEQYF
>-|TRBV4-3|TRBJ1-4
CASSPRLLEKLFF
>-|TRBV6-1|TRBJ1-1
CASGEEGYFDTEAFF
>-|TRBV28|TRBJ2-7
CASRGTSGGYEQYF
>-|TRBV5-1|TRBJ1-1
CASSLVGGETEAFF
>-|TRBV5-1|TRBJ2-5
CASSPRAEETQYF
>-|TRBV19|TRBJ2-1
CASRPGSSYNEQFF
>-|TRBV11-2|TRBJ1-1
CASSSDRAFF
>-|TRBV28|TRBJ2-2
CASSLAGGPGELFF
>-|TRBV28|TRBJ1-5
CASSIQGNGRQPQHF
>-|TRBV5-6|TRBJ1-1
CASSLGHPNTEAFF
>-|TRBV4-1|TRBJ1-1
CASSRASGAWEAFF
>-|TRBV2|TRBJ1-4
CASSERGGLLEKLFF
>-|TRBV30|TRBJ2-3
CAWRDGTPGTDTQYF
>-|TRBV7-6|TRBJ2-2
CASSSRNTGELFF
>-|TRBV27|TRBJ2-1
CASRRPPGLNDNEQFF
>-|TRBV4-1|TRBJ2-5
CASSQDGEETQYF
>-|TRBV15|TRBJ1-1
CATSVTGSDTEAFF
>once|TRBV2|TRBJ1-2
CASSDVPQGNLYGYTF
>-|TRBV19|TRBJ2-2
CASTLGVESGELFF
>-|TRBV6-5|TRBJ1-1
CASSYSSGGSTEAFF
>once|TRBV10-1|TRBJ2-5
CAGRLRGPSGGAVQETQYF